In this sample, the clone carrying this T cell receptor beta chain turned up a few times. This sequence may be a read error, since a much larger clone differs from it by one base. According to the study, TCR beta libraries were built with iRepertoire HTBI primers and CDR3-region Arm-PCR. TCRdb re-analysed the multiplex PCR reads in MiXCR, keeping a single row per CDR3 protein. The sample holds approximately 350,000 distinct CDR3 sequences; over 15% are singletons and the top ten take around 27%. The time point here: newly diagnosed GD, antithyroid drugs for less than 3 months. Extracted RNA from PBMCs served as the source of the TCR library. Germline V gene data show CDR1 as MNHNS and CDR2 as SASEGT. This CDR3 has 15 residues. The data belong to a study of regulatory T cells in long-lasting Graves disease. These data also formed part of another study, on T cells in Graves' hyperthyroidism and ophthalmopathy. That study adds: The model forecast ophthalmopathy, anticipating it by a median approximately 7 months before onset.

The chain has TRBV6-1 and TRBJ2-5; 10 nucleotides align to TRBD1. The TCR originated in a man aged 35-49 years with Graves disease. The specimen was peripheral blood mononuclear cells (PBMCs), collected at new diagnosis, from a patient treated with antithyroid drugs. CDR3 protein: CASSELGQGLYEQHF. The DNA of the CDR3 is TGTGCCAGCAGTGAACTGGGACAGGGGTTGTACGAGCAGCACTTC.